The clone carrying this T cell receptor beta chain has a handful of counts. Its specificity is not known. Around 120 mL of blood, on average, came from one heparinised draw per donor. Sorted CD4+ subsets: naive, central memory, regulatory, stem cell-like memory (CD45RO/CCR7/CD25/CD127/CD95/CD27 panel). The investigators reverse transcribed all of the isolated RNA, so they sequenced expressed TCRB transcripts. Sequencing used immunoSEQ multiplex PCR; TCRdb keeps in-frame clones, though not all of them. Among 400,000 to 500,000 clones listed, approximately 15% were seen once. This specimen comes from a study of beta chain features in type 1 diabetes. Study observations and caveats: Significant though moderate, a shortening of TCRB CDR3s appeared in all four CD4+ subsets of Type 1 diabetes patients. Relative to healthy donors, patients appeared to have naive, central memory and Treg TCRB repertoires that were more similar.

V lost 3 bases and J lost 8; bases outside the gene matches: 7. In germline, CDR1 is SGDLS, CDR2 YYNGEE. The CDR3 consists of 16 residues. The chain uses TRBV9 and TRBJ2-1, with 14 bases matching TRBD2. Sequencing input: naive CD4+ T cells from blood. The TCR sequence derives from a man aged 25 to 45 in good health. CDR3 DNA: TGTGCCAGCAGCGCTAGCGGGACTAGCGGGAGCGATGAGCAGTTCTTC. Translation gives CASSASGTSGSDEQFF.